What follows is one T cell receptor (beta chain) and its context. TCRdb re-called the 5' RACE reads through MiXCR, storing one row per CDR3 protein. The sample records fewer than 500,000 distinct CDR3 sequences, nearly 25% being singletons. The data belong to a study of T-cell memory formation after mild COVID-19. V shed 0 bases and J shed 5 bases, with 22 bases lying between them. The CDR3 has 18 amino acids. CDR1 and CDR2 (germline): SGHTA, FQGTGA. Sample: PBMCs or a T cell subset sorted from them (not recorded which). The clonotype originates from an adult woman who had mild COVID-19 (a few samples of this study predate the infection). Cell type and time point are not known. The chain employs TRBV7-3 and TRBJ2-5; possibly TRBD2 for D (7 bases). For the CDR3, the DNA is TGTGCCAGCAGCTTAACGGGTGGCGGGGGCCACCTGGGGGAGACCCAGTACTTC. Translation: CASSLTGGGGHLGETQYF.